Listed below are T cell receptor beta chains from one sample, sequenced in a study of T cell responses to AZD1222 COVID-19 vaccine. Here immunoSEQ multiplex PCR was the method, and the copy in TCRdb shows in-frame clones only, minus some. This table holds about 170,000 clones, roughly 87% found once. The sample consisted of peripheral blood, taken on day 0 of AZD1222 vaccination. Source of these receptors: an adult in good health. The CDR3 runs from the conserved cysteine through the conserved F or W. A D gene is named only where the DNA matches it firmly. The size entry is marked missing in some rows and otherwise reads once, few, many or a size class.

clone_size	j_call	d_call	cdr3_length	v_call	cdr3_nt	cdr3_aa
NA	TRBJ2-3	TRBD1	15	TRBV19	TGTGCCAGTAGACCTATGGGACAGGGGGCAGATACGCAGTATTTT	CASRPMGQGADTQYF
NA	TRBJ1-2	NA	13	TRBV7-2	TGTGCCAGCAGCTTAGCCGAAGGAGGTGGCTACACCTTC	CASSLAEGGGYTF
NA	TRBJ2-7	NA	13	TRBV28	TGTGCCAGCAGACCTCAACTAGCTGGTGAGCAGTACTTC	CASRPQLAGEQYF
NA	TRBJ1-2	NA	15	TRBV18	TGTGCCAGCTCACCACCCGGGACAAGCAACTATGGCTACACCTTC	CASSPPGTSNYGYTF
NA	TRBJ2-3	TRBD2	15	TRBV9	TGTGCCAGCACCAAATATAGCGGGAACACAGATACGCAGTATTTT	CASTKYSGNTDTQYF
NA	TRBJ1-4	NA	16	TRBV28	TGTGCCAGCAGTTTCTCCAGGGGCGACAATAATGAAAAACTGTTTTTT	CASSFSRGDNNEKLFF
NA	TRBJ1-1	NA	14	TRBV29-1	TGCAGCGTTGAAGATTTGGCAGGGAGCTCTGAAGCTTTCTTT	CSVEDLAGSSEAFF
NA	TRBJ2-7	TRBD1	13	TRBV19	TGTGCCACCTCAGCCGGGACAGGCTACGAGCAGTACTTC	CATSAGTGYEQYF
NA	TRBJ1-3	TRBD1	14	TRBV7-9	TGTGCCACGGAGACAGGGGTCTCTGGAAACACCATATATTTT	CATETGVSGNTIYF
NA	TRBJ2-3	NA	14	TRBV28	TGTGCCAGTAAGGACAGCGTGAGCACAGATACGCAGTATTTT	CASKDSVSTDTQYF
NA	TRBJ2-7	TRBD1	15	TRBV5-1	TGCGCCAGCAGCTTAGGACAGGGGGCTTCCTACGAGCAGTACTTC	CASSLGQGASYEQYF
NA	TRBJ2-2	NA	17	TRBV4-1	TGCGCCAGCAGCCAAGAGGGTATATCTACGAACACCGGGGAGCTGTTTTTT	CASSQEGISTNTGELFF
NA	TRBJ1-4	NA	15	TRBV5-5	TGTGCCAGCAGCTACCCTGGGGGACGGAATGAAAAACTGTTTTTT	CASSYPGGRNEKLFF
NA	TRBJ2-7	TRBD1	14	TRBV19	TGTGCCAGTAGTAAACAGGGGAGCTCCTACGAGCAGTACTTC	CASSKQGSSYEQYF
NA	TRBJ2-1	NA	15	TRBV3-1/TRBV3-2	TGTGCCAGCAGCCCGAGGGGTTCCGGGGGCGTCGAGCAGTTCTTC	CASSPRGSGGVEQFF
NA	TRBJ2-1	TRBD2	15	TRBV29-1	TGCAGCGCCCGCGGGGGGACTAGCGGATACAATGAGCAGTTCTTC	CSARGGTSGYNEQFF
once	TRBJ1-2	NA	13	TRBV6-5	TGTGCCAGCAGTTACATGACAAACTATGGCTACACCTTC	CASSYMTNYGYTF
once	TRBJ2-7	TRBD1	14	TRBV7-9	TGTGCCAGCAGCTTAACAGGGGGCGACTACGAGCAGTACTTC	CASSLTGGDYEQYF
NA	TRBJ1-2	NA	15	TRBV6-1	TGTGCCAGCAGTGAATCACATCTCAACCCCTATGGCTACACCTTC	CASSESHLNPYGYTF
NA	TRBJ2-2	TRBD1	15	TRBV7-9	TGTGCCAGCAGCCCCGGGACAGGGGCCACCGGGGAGCTGTTTTTT	CASSPGTGATGELFF
NA	TRBJ2-2	NA	16	TRBV9	TGTGCCAGCAGCGTCCCTGGGGGCGCGAACACCGGGGAGCTGTTTTTT	CASSVPGGANTGELFF
NA	TRBJ1-2	NA	15	TRBV19	TGTGCCAGTAGCCCGCGGTTGCAGATAGCATATGGCTACACCTTC	CASSPRLQIAYGYTF
NA	TRBJ2-3	TRBD2	15	TRBV10-2	TGCGCCAGTTCTATAGCGGGAGGGTTGGCAGATACGCAGTATTTT	CASSIAGGLADTQYF
NA	TRBJ2-3	NA	17	TRBV3-1/TRBV3-2	TGTGCCAGCAGCGCCCACAGAGGGGGTAGGGGGACAGATACGCAGTATTTT	CASSAHRGGRGTDTQYF
NA	TRBJ1-1	TRBD1	16	TRBV5-1	TGCGCCAGCAGCTTGGGCAGGGGGTCCCTGAACACTGAAGCTTTCTTT	CASSLGRGSLNTEAFF
NA	TRBJ1-6	NA	16	TRBV6-1	TGTGCCAGCAGTGAAGTGGGTGGAGGGGGGGGTTCACCCCTCCACTTT	CASSEVGGGGGSPLHF
NA	TRBJ1-4	TRBD1	15	TRBV5-1	TGCGCCAGCAGCTTGGATGGAGGGGGCAGGGAAAAACTGTTTTTT	CASSLDGGGREKLFF
few	TRBJ2-3	TRBD2	17	TRBV6-1	TGTGCCAGCAGTGAAGCGCTGTTAGCGGGAGCCCCAGATACGCAGTATTTT	CASSEALLAGAPDTQYF
NA	TRBJ2-1	TRBD2	19	TRBV11-3	TGTGCCAGCAGCTTGGTGTGGAAACTAGCGGGAGGGCCCTACAATGAGCAGTTCTTC	CASSLVWKLAGGPYNEQFF
NA	TRBJ1-4	TRBD1	16	TRBV7-3	TGTGCCAGCAGCGACACACAAACGGACAGGAATGAAAAACTGTTTTTT	CASSDTQTDRNEKLFF